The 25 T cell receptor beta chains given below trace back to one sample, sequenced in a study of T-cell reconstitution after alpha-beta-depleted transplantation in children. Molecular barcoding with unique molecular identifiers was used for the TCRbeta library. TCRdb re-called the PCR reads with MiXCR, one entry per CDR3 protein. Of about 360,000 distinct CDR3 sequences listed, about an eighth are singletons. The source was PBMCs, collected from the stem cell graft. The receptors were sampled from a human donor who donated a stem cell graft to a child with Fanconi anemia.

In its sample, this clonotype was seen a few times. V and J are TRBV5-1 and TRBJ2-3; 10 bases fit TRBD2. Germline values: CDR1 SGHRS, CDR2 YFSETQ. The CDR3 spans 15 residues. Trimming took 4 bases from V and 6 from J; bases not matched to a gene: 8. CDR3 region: CASSPRTSGFDTQYF. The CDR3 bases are TGCGCCAGCAGCCCGCGGACTAGCGGTTTCGATACGCAGTATTTT. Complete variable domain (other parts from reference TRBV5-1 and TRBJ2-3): KAGVTQTPRYLIKTRGQQVTLSCSPISGHRSVSWYQQTPGQGLQFLFEYFSETQRNKGNFPGRFSGRQFSNSRSEMNVSTLELGDSALYLCASSPRTSGFDTQYFGPGTRLTVL.

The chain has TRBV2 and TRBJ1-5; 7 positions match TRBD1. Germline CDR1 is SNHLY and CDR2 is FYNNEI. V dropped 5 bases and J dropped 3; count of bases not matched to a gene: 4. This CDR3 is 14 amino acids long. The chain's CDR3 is CASSRQGPNQPQHF. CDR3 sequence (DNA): TGTGCCAGCAGTCGACAGGGCCCCAATCAGCCCCAGCATTTT.

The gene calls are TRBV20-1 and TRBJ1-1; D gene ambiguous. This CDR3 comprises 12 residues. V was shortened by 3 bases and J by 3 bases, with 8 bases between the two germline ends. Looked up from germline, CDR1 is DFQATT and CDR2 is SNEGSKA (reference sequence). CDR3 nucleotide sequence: TGCAGTGCTAGCCAGGCAGACACTGAAGCTTTCTTT. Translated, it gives CSASQADTEAFF.

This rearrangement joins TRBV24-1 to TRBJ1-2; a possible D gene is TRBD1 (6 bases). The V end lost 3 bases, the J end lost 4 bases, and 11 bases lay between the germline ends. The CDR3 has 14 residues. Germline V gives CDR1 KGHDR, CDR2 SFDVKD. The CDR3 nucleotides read TGTGCCACCAGTGATATTGACAGGTCCTATGGCTACACCTTC. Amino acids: CATSDIDRSYGYTF.

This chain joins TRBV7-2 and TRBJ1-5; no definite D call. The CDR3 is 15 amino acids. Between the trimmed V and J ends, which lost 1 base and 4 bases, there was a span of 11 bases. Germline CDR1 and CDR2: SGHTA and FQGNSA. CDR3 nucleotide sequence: TGTGCCAGCAGCTTAGGACCGTGGGCGAATCAGCCCCAGCATTTT. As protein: CASSLGPWANQPQHF.

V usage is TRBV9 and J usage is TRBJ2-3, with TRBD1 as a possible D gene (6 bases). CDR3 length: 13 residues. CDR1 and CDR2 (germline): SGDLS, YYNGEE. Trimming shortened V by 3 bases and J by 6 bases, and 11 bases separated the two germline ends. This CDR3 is CASSDTGWDTQYF. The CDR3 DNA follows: TGTGCCAGCAGCGATACAGGGTGGGATACGCAGTATTTT.

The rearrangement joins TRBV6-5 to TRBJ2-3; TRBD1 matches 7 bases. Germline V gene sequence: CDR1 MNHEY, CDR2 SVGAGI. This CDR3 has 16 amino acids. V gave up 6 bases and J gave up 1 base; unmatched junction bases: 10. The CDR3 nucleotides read TGTGCCAGCAGCCCCCCCCCAGGACAGGGCACAGATACGCAGTATTTT. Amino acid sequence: CASSPPPGQGTDTQYF.

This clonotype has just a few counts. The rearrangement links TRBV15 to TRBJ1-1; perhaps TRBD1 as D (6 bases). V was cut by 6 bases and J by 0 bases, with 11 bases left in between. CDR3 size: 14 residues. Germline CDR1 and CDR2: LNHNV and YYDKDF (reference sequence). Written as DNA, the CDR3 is TGTGCCACCAGAGTAGGGACAATGAACACTGAAGCTTTCTTT. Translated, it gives CATRVGTMNTEAFF. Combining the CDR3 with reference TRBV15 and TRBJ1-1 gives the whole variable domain DAMVIQNPRYQVTQFGKPVTLSCSQTLNHNVMYWYQQKSSQAPKLLFHYYDKDFNNEADTPDNFQSRRPNTSFCFLDIRSPGLGDTAMYLCATRVGTMNTEAFFGQGTRLTVV.

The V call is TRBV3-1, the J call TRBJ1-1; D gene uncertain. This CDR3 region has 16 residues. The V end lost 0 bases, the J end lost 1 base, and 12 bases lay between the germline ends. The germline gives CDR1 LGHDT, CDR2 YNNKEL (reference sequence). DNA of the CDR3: TGTGCCAGCAGCCAAGATCAAGGCTACAAGAACACTGAAGCTTTCTTT. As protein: CASSQDQGYKNTEAFF.

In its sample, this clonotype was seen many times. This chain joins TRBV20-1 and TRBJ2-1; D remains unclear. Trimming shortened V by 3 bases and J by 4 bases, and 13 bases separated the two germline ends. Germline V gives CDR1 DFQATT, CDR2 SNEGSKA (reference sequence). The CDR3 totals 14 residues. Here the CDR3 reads CSARRQDRYNEQFF. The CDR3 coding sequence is TGCAGTGCTAGGAGGCAGGATCGGTACAATGAGCAGTTCTTC.

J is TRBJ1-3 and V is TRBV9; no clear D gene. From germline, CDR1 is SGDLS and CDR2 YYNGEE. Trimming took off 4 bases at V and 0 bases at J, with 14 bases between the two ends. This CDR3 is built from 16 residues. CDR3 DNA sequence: TGTGCCAGCAGCTTAGGGCCAGGAAACTCTGGAAACACCATATATTTT. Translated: CASSLGPGNSGNTIYF.

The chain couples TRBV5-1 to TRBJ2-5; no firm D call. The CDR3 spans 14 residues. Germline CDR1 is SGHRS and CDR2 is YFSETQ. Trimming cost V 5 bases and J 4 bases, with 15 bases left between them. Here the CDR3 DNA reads TGCGCCAGCAGGAATCCGGGTCCTCGAGAGACCCAGTACTTC. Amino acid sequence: CASRNPGPRETQYF.

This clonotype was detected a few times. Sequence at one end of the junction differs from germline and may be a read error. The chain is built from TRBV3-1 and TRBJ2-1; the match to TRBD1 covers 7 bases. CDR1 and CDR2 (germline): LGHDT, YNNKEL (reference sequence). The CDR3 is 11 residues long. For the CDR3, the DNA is TGTGCCAGCAGCCTACGGGACAGTCAGCTCTTC. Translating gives CASSLRDSQLF.

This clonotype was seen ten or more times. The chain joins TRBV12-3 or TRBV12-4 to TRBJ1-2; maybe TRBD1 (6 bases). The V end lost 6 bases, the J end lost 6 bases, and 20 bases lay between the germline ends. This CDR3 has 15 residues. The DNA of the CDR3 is TGTGCCAGCAGCCCAAGTACAGGGCTGCGGCATGGCTACACCTTC. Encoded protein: CASSPSTGLRHGYTF.

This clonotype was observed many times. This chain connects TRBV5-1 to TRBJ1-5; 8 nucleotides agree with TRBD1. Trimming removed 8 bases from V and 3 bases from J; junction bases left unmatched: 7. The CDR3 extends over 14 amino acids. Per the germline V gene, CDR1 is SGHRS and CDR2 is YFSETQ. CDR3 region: CARRTGRVNQPQHF. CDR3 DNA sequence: TGCGCCAGACGGACAGGGAGGGTCAATCAGCCCCAGCATTTT.

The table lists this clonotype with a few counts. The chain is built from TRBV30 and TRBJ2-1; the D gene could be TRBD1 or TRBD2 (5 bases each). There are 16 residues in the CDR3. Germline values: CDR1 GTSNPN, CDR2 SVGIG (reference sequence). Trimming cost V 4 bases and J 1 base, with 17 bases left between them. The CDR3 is CAWNGGGKGSYNEQFF. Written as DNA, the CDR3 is TGTGCCTGGAACGGTGGGGGTAAAGGTTCCTACAATGAGCAGTTCTTC.

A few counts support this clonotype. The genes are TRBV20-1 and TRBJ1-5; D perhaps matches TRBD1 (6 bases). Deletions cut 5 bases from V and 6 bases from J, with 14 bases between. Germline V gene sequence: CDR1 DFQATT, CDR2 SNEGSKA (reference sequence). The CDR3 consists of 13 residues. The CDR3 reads CSAQQGFGQPQHF. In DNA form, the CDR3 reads TGCAGTGCTCAACAGGGATTCGGTCAGCCCCAGCATTTT.

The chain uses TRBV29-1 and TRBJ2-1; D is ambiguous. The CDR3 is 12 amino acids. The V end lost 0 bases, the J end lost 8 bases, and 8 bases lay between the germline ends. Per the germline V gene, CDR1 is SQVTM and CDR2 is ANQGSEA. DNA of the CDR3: TGCAGCGTTGAAGATCTTCGGGATGAGCAGTTCTTC. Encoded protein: CSVEDLRDEQFF.

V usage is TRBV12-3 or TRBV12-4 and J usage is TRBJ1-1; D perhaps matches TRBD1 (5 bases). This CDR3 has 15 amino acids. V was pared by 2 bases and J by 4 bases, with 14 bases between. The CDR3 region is CASSLSGATGTEAFF. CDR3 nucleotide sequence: TGTGCCAGCAGTTTAAGTGGGGCGACTGGCACTGAAGCTTTCTTT.

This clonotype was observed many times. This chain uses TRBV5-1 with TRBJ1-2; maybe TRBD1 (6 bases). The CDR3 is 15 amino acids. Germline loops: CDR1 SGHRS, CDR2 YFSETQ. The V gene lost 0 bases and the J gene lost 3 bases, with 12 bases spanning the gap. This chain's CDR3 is CASSLGSGADYGYTF. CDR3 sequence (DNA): TGCGCCAGCAGCTTGGGTTCGGGGGCAGACTATGGCTACACCTTC.

The CDR3 bases are TGCGCCAGCAGCCAGGACACCACAGGGGGTCAAGAGACCCAGTACTTC. Residues: CASSQDTTGGQETQYF. The rearrangement uses TRBV4-1 and TRBJ2-5; TRBD1 agrees at 8 bases. Germline V gene lookup returns CDR1 MGHRA and CDR2 YSYEKL. The CDR3 runs 16 residues. V lost 3 bases and J lost 2; bases outside the gene matches: 8.

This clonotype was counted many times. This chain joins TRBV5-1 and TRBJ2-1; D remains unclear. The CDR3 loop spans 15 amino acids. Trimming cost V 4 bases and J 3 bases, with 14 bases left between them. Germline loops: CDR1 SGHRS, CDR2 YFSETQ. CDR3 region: CASSPDFGVYNEQFF. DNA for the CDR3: TGCGCCAGCAGCCCCGATTTTGGGGTCTACAATGAGCAGTTCTTC.

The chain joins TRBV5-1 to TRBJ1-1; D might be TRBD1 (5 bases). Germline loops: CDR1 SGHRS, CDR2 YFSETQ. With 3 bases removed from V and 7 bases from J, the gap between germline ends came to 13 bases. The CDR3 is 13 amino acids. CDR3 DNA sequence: TGCGCCAGCAGCTCCCCCCACGACAGTGAAGCTTTCTTT. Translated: CASSSPHDSEAFF.

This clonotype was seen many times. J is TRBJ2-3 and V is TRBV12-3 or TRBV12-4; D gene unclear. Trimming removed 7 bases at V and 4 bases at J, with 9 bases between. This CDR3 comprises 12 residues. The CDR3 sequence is CASTLQADTQYF. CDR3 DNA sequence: TGTGCCAGCACCCTCCAGGCAGATACGCAGTATTTT.

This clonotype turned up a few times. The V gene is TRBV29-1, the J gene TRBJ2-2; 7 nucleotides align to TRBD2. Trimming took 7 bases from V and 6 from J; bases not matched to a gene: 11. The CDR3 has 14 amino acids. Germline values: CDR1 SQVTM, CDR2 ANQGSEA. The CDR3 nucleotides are TGCAGCGCTCTTGCTGCTGGGAGGGCCGGGGAGCTGTTTTTT. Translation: CSALAAGRAGELFF.